Reported below is one T cell receptor (beta chain). Its cognate antigen is unknown. MiXCR was run by TCRdb on the 5' RACE reads, yielding one entry per CDR3 protein. The sample contains roughly 17,000 distinct CDR3 sequences, roughly 6% of which appear only once. Indicated time point: sample taken at primary tumor resection. These data originate in a study of spatial heterogeneity in lung cancer. For the study at large: Tumor-region TCR transcript counts correlated strongly with a T cell module score from matched bulk RNA-seq.

Findings and limits, study-wide: Tumors with more nonsynonymous mutations had more expanded intratumoral alpha and beta TCRs.

In germline, CDR1 is MNHNS, CDR2 SASEGT. The CDR3 is 17 amino acids. J was trimmed by 4 bases and V by 3 bases; bases with no gene match: 11. The chain recombines TRBV6-1 with TRBJ2-5; the match to TRBD2 covers 10 bases. The material was lung tumor tissue, obtained at surgery. This TCR was recovered from a male donor with early-stage non-small cell lung cancer. For the CDR3, the DNA is TGTGCCAGCAGTGAGAGACTTTGGGTAGCGGGAGGAGAGACCCAGTACTTC. Its protein is CASSERLWVAGGETQYF.